A single sample is the source of the 26 T cell receptor beta chains below, sequenced in a study of CD8 T cells in Susac syndrome. RNA was extracted with the RNeasy kit, and a quantity of roughly 0.5 to 1 ug was reverse transcribed using random hexamers. TCRdb re-derived calls from the immunoSEQ multiplex PCR reads in MiXCR, one entry per CDR3 protein. Among 90,000 to 150,000 distinct CDR3 sequences listed, 80% to 95% were seen once. Material: CD4+ T cells from PBMCs. These receptors all come from a human donor in good health.

The J gene is TRBJ1-1, the V gene TRBV14; unclear D gene. The CDR3 consists of 8 residues. The germline CDR1 and CDR2 sequences are SGHDN and FVKESK. CDR3 in amino acids: CERTEAFF. CDR3 bases: TGTGAACGAACTGAAGCTTTCTTT.

This clonotype is a singleton in its sample. The gene calls are TRBV20-1 and TRBJ1-2; D is unresolved. With 3 bases removed from V and 1 base from J, the gap between germline ends came to 18 bases. The germline gives CDR1 DFQATT, CDR2 SNEGSKA (reference sequence). The CDR3 sequence is 16 residues long. The CDR3 DNA follows: TGCAGTGCTAGTCACCCCCTAAAAGGGATTAACTATGGCTACACCTTC. Protein product: CSASHPLKGINYGYTF.

The chain has TRBV20-1 and TRBJ2-7, with D unclear. Germline-derived CDR1 and CDR2 are DFQATT and SNEGSKA (reference sequence). This CDR3 comprises 11 residues. V lost 3 bases and J 6 bases, leaving 9 bases between the germline ends. CDR3 sequence: CSASPVIEQYF. Here the CDR3 DNA reads TGCAGTGCTAGCCCCGTTATCGAGCAGTACTTC.

The chain uses TRBV5-1 and TRBJ2-3, with 10 nucleotides matching TRBD2. The CDR3 totals 15 residues. CDR1 and CDR2 from the germline V gene are SGHRS and YFSETQ. V lost 4 bases to trimming and J lost 2 bases; unmatched junction nucleotides: 4. In DNA, the CDR3 is TGCGCCAGCAGCGTTAGCGGGGGGACCACAGATACGCAGTATTTT. Amino acids: CASSVSGGTTDTQYF.

Only a few counts were recorded for this clonotype. V is TRBV6-2 or TRBV6-3 and J is TRBJ2-1, with 7 bases lining up with TRBD1. The CDR3 has 15 residues. The trim removed 6 bases at V and 0 bases at J, leaving 5 bases unmatched. Germline V CDR1 and CDR2: MNHEY, SVGEGT. This CDR3 reads CASRPGGSSYNEQFF. Written as DNA, the CDR3 is TGTGCCAGCAGGCCAGGGGGTTCCTCCTACAATGAGCAGTTCTTC.

The chain couples TRBV7-3 to TRBJ2-1; D is uncertain. The CDR3 covers 15 residues. Trimming shortened V by 3 bases and J by 0 bases, and 9 bases separated the two germline ends. Germline CDR1 is SGHTA and CDR2 is FQGTGA. The CDR3 nucleotides read TGTGCCAGCAGCTTTGGCCCCAGCTCCTACAATGAGCAGTTCTTC. Translated: CASSFGPSSYNEQFF.

The chain uses TRBV7-9 and TRBJ1-2; D is unclear. Trimming shortened V by 5 bases and J by 4 bases, and 26 bases separated the two germline ends. The CDR3 totals 18 residues. CDR1 SEHNR and CDR2 FQNEAQ come from the germline V gene (reference sequence). The DNA of the CDR3 is TGTGCCAGCAGCAAACGGGAACAGAAACTCACTGCCGGCTATGGCTACACCTTC. Translating gives CASSKREQKLTAGYGYTF. Supplemented by reference TRBV7-9 and TRBJ1-2, the full variable domain reads DTGVSQNPRHKITKRGQNVTFRCDPISEHNRLYWYRQTLGQGPEFLTYFQNEAQLEKSRLLSDRFSAERPKGSFSTLEIQRTEQGDSAMYLCASSKREQKLTAGYGYTFGSGTRLTVV.

CDR3 in amino acids: CASSPPQPGKEAFF. The CDR3 nucleotides are TGCGCCAGCAGCCCCCCACAGCCCGGAAAGGAAGCTTTCTTT. The chain joins TRBV23-1 to TRBJ1-1; no clear D. TRBV23-1 is an open reading frame whose function is uncertain. This CDR3 has 14 residues. The germline V and J ends were trimmed by 6 bases and 8 bases, with 19 bases remaining between them.

The rearrangement links TRBV25-1 to TRBJ2-3; TRBD2 matches 14 bases. This CDR3 is built from 15 residues. The germline V gene encodes CDR1 MGHDK and CDR2 SYGVNS. V was clipped by 7 bases and J by 5 bases; unmatched bases: 5. CDR3 nucleotides: TGTGCCAGCAAGGGACTAGCGGGAGATAGAGATACGCAGTATTTT. Translating it yields CASKGLAGDRDTQYF.

This clonotype was recorded only once. The V call is TRBV13, the J call TRBJ1-5, with D unclear. The CDR3 contains 13 residues. Deletions cut 4 bases from V and 9 bases from J, with 13 bases between. Germline V gives CDR1 PRHDT, CDR2 FYEKMQ (reference sequence). CDR3 protein: CASSSGSGPPQHF. In nucleotides, the CDR3 is TGTGCCAGCAGCTCCGGTTCGGGCCCGCCCCAGCATTTT.

The chain is built from TRBV7-2 and TRBJ2-5; TRBD1 aligns across 9 bases. V lost 5 bases to trimming and J lost 5 bases; unmatched junction nucleotides: 12. The CDR3 is made up of 16 amino acids. CDR1 and CDR2 (germline): SGHTA, FQGNSA. DNA for the CDR3: TGTGCCAGCAGCCTTTACCGGGACAGGGTGTCGGAGACCCAGTACTTC. Translated: CASSLYRDRVSETQYF.

V and J are TRBV18 and TRBJ1-5; 7 nucleotides match TRBD1. The germline CDR1 and CDR2 sequences are KGHSH and LQKENI. The junction had 8 bases not matched to a gene; V was cut back by 5 bases and J by 1 base. The CDR3 length is 16 residues. CDR3 in DNA: TGTGCCAGCTCATCGAGTGGGGGACAGAGCAATCAGCCCCAGCATTTT. This gives the protein CASSSSGGQSNQPQHF.

This chain uses TRBV7-2 with TRBJ2-7; 10 bases are a match to TRBD1. The CDR3 loop spans 15 amino acids. The germline gives CDR1 SGHTA, CDR2 FQGNSA. V shed 3 bases, J shed 2 bases, and the junction held 4 bases outside the gene matches. In DNA, the CDR3 is TGTGCCAGCAGCTTGGACAGGGGGGAGACCTACGAGCAGTACTTC. This encodes CASSLDRGETYEQYF.

V gene TRBV6-1 combines with J gene TRBJ2-5, with TRBD2 matching over 8 bases. Germline V CDR1 and CDR2: MNHNS, SASEGT. CDR3 length equals 13 residues. After removal of 6 bases from V and 5 bases from J, the junction contained 5 bases not matched to a gene. CDR3 sequence reads: CASRIRLAETQYF. The DNA for the CDR3 is TGTGCCAGCAGGATCCGACTAGCGGAGACCCAGTACTTC.

The rearrangement uses TRBV19 and TRBJ2-1, with 10 bases lining up with TRBD2. J lost 4 bases, V lost 6 bases, and 6 bases had no gene match. CDR1 and CDR2 (germline): LNHDA, SQIVND (reference sequence). The CDR3 spans 15 residues. The CDR3 reads CASSSLLAGYNEQFF. DNA for the CDR3: TGTGCCAGTAGCTCCCTACTAGCGGGATACAATGAGCAGTTCTTC.

V is TRBV4-2 and J is TRBJ2-5; TRBD1 is a possible D gene (5 bases). The V end lost 4 bases, the J end lost 0 bases, and 15 bases lay between the germline ends. The germline V gene encodes CDR1 LGHNA and CDR2 YNFKEQ. The CDR3 runs 16 residues. The CDR3 loop reads CASSLDLRANQETQYF. Here the CDR3 DNA reads TGTGCCAGCAGCCTCGACCTCAGGGCCAACCAAGAGACCCAGTACTTC.

This clonotype was recorded a few times. CDR3: CASSSRAGNTEAFF. CDR3 in DNA: TGTGCCAGCAGCTCCCGGGCGGGGAACACTGAAGCTTTCTTT. This chain uses TRBV14 with TRBJ1-1, with no clear D. The CDR3 contains 14 residues. Trimming took off 5 bases at V and 1 base at J, with 11 bases between the two ends. CDR1 and CDR2 from the germline V gene are SGHDN and FVKESK.

In its sample, this clonotype was seen once. V gene TRBV7-9 combines with J gene TRBJ2-2; no firm D call. The V gene lost 2 bases and the J gene lost 5 bases, with 6 bases spanning the gap. The CDR3 loop spans 13 amino acids. Germline-derived CDR1 and CDR2 are SEHNR and FQNEAQ (reference sequence). CDR3 in DNA: TGTGCCAGCAGCTTAAAGCAGACCGGGGAGCTGTTTTTT. Its translation is CASSLKQTGELFF.

The chain carries TRBV20-1 and TRBJ1-5; D not resolved. V gave up 3 bases and J gave up 2 bases, with 8 bases separating them. There are 13 residues in the CDR3. Germline CDR1 is DFQATT and CDR2 is SNEGSKA (reference sequence). In DNA, the CDR3 is TGCAGTGCTAGTCCCGGGGGCAATCAGCCCCAGCATTTT. It yields the protein CSASPGGNQPQHF.

To note about this clonotype: One junction end disagrees with the germline gene, perhaps due to a read error. V gene TRBV7-7 combines with J gene TRBJ2-2, with D perhaps assigned TRBD1 or TRBD2 (5 bases each). Germline CDR1 reads SSHAT; CDR2 reads FNYEAQ (reference sequence). The CDR3 is 16 amino acids. The CDR3 DNA follows: TGTGCTAGCAGCTTCAGTGGGGGTTACCAACCCGGGGAGCTGTTTTTT. Its protein is CASSFSGGYQPGELFF.

The chain uses TRBV7-2 and TRBJ2-5; TRBD2 aligns across 12 bases. The CDR3 is 15 residues long. The germline V gene encodes CDR1 SGHTA and CDR2 FQGNSA. After removal of 3 bases from V and 6 bases from J, the junction contained 5 bases not matched to a gene. CDR3 coding DNA: TGTGCCAGCAGCTTGACTAGCGGGAGCTCGAAGACCCAGTACTTC. It is translated as CASSLTSGSSKTQYF.

The rearrangement joins TRBV7-9 to TRBJ1-2; D gene ambiguous. CDR1 SEHNR and CDR2 FQNEAQ come from the germline V gene (reference sequence). The CDR3 has 13 residues. The germline V and J ends were trimmed by 7 bases and 5 bases, with 14 bases remaining between them. DNA of the CDR3: TGTGCCAGCACCTTGACCCTAAGATATGGCTACACCTTC. Protein product: CASTLTLRYGYTF. The variable domain in full, with the rest retrieved from reference TRBV7-9 and TRBJ1-2, is DTGVSQNPRHKITKRGQNVTFRCDPISEHNRLYWYRQTLGQGPEFLTYFQNEAQLEKSRLLSDRFSAERPKGSFSTLEIQRTEQGDSAMYLCASTLTLRYGYTFGSGTRLTVV.

CDR3 region: CASSSPRDRGHSTVFNTEAFF. The CDR3, as DNA: TGTGCCAGCAGCTCCCCTAGGGACAGGGGACATTCTACTGTCTTTAACACTGAAGCTTTCTTT. This rearrangement joins TRBV11-1 to TRBJ1-1; TRBD1 agrees at 10 bases. Trimming at V came to 4 bases and at J to 2 bases, leaving 22 bases not matched to a gene. The V gene's germline CDR1 is SGHAT and CDR2 FQDESV (reference sequence). CDR3 length: 21 residues.

The J gene is TRBJ2-7, the V gene TRBV6-2 or TRBV6-3; the D gene is possibly TRBD1 (6 bases). Trimming pared 10 bases from V and 1 base from J, leaving 11 bases between. The CDR3 length is 12 residues. CDR1 and CDR2 from the germline V gene are MNHEY and SVGEGT. CDR3 DNA: TGTGCCACCCGGACAGTTTCCTACGAGCAGTACTTC. Amino acid sequence: CATRTVSYEQYF.

The chain recombines TRBV30 with TRBJ2-7; D uncertain. The CDR3 has 15 residues. The germline V gene encodes CDR1 GTSNPN and CDR2 SVGIG (reference sequence). The V end was cut by 4 bases, the J end by 2 bases, with 18 bases between. The CDR3 reads CAWTRGTGPTYEQYF. The CDR3 DNA is TGTGCCTGGACCAGAGGAACTGGGCCCACCTACGAGCAGTACTTC.

V is TRBV29-1 and J is TRBJ2-7, with a weak D call TRBD1 (6 bases). Germline values: CDR1 SQVTM, CDR2 ANQGSEA. The CDR3 consists of 12 residues. The V gene lost 7 bases and the J gene lost 3 bases, with 13 bases spanning the gap. This CDR3 is CSAGPGDYEQYF. In DNA form, the CDR3 reads TGCAGCGCCGGCCCAGGGGACTACGAGCAGTACTTC.